The rows below give T cell receptor beta chains drawn from one sample of a study of blood T cell repertoires in COVID-19. Clones were sequenced by immunoSEQ multiplex PCR, and TCRdb holds only the in-frame ones, with some missing. This sample has approximately 290,000 clones, with about 89% found just once. Specimen: peripheral blood. The receptor source for this set is a man aged 30 to 39 with acute or convalescent COVID-19. The CDR3 runs from the conserved cysteine through the conserved F or W. Fields, in order: D gene, V gene, J gene, CDR3 protein, CDR3 DNA. D genes are given only for firm matches.

TRBD1,TRBV19,TRBJ2-1,CASSPRDRPTSESSYNEQFF,TGTGCCAGTAGTCCCCGGGACAGGCCTACGTCTGAAAGCTCCTACAATGAGCAGTTCTTC
-,TRBV18,TRBJ1-6,CASSPLLTDSPLHF,TGTGCCAGCTCACCACTTTTGACAGACTCACCCCTCCACTTT
TRBD1,TRBV6-5,TRBJ1-2,CASRAGQAYGYTF,TGTGCCAGCAGGGCCGGACAGGCCTATGGCTACACCTTC
TRBD2,TRBV11-3,TRBJ2-1,CASSYGLAGDGGVSQFF,TGTGCCAGCAGCTACGGACTAGCGGGAGATGGGGGAGTATCCCAGTTCTTC
-,TRBV28,TRBJ2-7,CASGGLSYEQYF,TGTGCCAGCGGGGGACTTTCCTACGAGCAGTACTTC
-,TRBV30,TRBJ1-2,CALSLWGQALYGYTF,TGTGCCCTTTCCTTGTGGGGCCAGGCCCTATATGGCTACACCTTC
-,TRBV28,TRBJ1-1,CASSPREAEAFF,TGTGCCAGCAGTCCCCGGGAGGCTGAAGCTTTCTTT
TRBD2,TRBV23-1,TRBJ2-3,CASSQPGDPGLGFDTQYF,TGCGCCAGCAGTCAACCAGGCGACCCGGGACTAGGTTTTGATACGCAGTATTTT
-,TRBV3-1/TRBV3-2,TRBJ1-1,CASSPVGVTEAFF,TGTGCCAGCAGCCCAGTCGGGGTCACTGAAGCTTTCTTT
TRBD1,TRBV5-1,TRBJ1-2,CASSSGQGLHGYTF,TGCGCCAGCAGCTCCGGACAGGGGTTGCATGGCTACACCTTC
-,TRBV30,TRBJ1-2,CAWTAGGHYGYTF,TGTGCCTGGACCGCGGGGGGACACTATGGCTACACCTTC
-,TRBV3-1/TRBV3-2,TRBJ2-7,CASSQAPGSFYEQYF,TGTGCCAGCAGCCAAGCGCCCGGGTCGTTCTACGAGCAGTACTTC
-,TRBV5-1,TRBJ2-7,CASSLVRADEQYF,TGCGCCAGCAGCTTGGTCAGGGCGGACGAGCAGTACTTC
-,TRBV7-9,TRBJ1-6,CASSLNAGDSPLHF,TGTGCCAGCAGCTTAAATGCCGGAGATTCACCCCTCCACTTT
-,TRBV29-1,TRBJ2-5,CSVAFPYQETQYF,TGCAGCGTTGCCTTCCCTTACCAAGAGACCCAGTACTTC
-,TRBV28,TRBJ2-7,CASRTPSSYEQYF,TGTGCCAGCAGAACTCCAAGCTCCTACGAGCAGTACTTC
-,TRBV28,TRBJ1-2,CASSLNNRGYTF,TGTGCCAGCAGTTTGAACAACAGAGGCTACACCTTC
-,TRBV28,TRBJ2-7,CASSLGQYEQYF,TGTGCCAGCAGTTTAGGGCAATACGAGCAGTACTTC
TRBD2,TRBV28,TRBJ2-1,CASSSAGTSSYNEQFF,TGTGCCAGCAGTTCCGCCGGGACTAGCTCCTACAATGAGCAGTTCTTC
-,TRBV6-2/TRBV6-3,TRBJ2-5,CASSRKPDSQPETQYF,TGTGCCAGCAGCCGCAAACCTGACAGCCAACCGGAGACCCAGTACTTC
TRBD2,TRBV4-1,TRBJ2-7,CASSQVGSLGGRMYF,TGCGCCAGCAGCCAAGTTGGAAGTCTCGGCGGGAGGATGTACTTC